This entry is about one T cell receptor beta chain. Germline is not matched at one junction end, which may reflect a read error. The CDR3 totals 12 residues. The data originate from a study of blood T cell repertoires in COVID-19. Some clones are missing from TCRdb's copy, which holds only in-frame ones; the method was immunoSEQ multiplex PCR. There are 180,000 or so clones in the sample; 85% to 90% occur only once, and approximately 1.5% lies in the top ten. The chain joins TRBV12-3 or TRBV12-4 to TRBJ2-3, with 8 bases that match TRBD2. The sample was peripheral blood. The TCR originated in a man between 18 and 35 years old with active or convalescent COVID-19. The CDR3 sequence is CASSLWTSLLNF. CDR3 nucleotide sequence: TGTGCCAGCAGTTTATGGACTAGCCTTTTGAATTTT.